Sequencing of this T cell receptor beta chain was carried out in a study of blood T cells in healthy people across ages. A second PCR of about 6 to 12 cycles used a sample-barcoded 5' primer and a J-beta primer mix. Each cDNA molecule was tagged by a template-switch adaptor that had 12 random nucleotides. Via MiXCR, TCRdb re-called the 5' RACE reads, giving one row per CDR3 protein. The sample records about 1.8 million distinct CDR3 sequences, just under 50% being singletons. A word on this clonotype: Its antigen remains unknown.

Study-level findings and limits: Estimated diversity that came from one million T cells was considered an underestimate. Both higher diversity and more naive CD4+ cells marked long-lived donors when set against aged donors.

The sample was blood. The TCR comes from a woman between 40 and 50 years old in good health.

The CDR3 DNA reads as TGTGCCAGCAGCTTAGCACCGGCCGAGGACGGCGACTATGGCTACACCTTC. The encoded protein is CASSLAPAEDGDYGYTF. The gene calls are TRBV7-6 and TRBJ1-2; D gene unclear. The germline gives CDR1 SGHVS, CDR2 FNYEAQ. Between the trimmed V and J ends, which lost 0 bases and 3 bases, there was a span of 17 bases. The CDR3 length is 17 residues.